The 14 T cell receptor beta chains below come from one sample, sequenced in a study of blood T cell repertoires in COVID-19. Here immunoSEQ multiplex PCR was the method, and the copy in TCRdb shows in-frame clones only, minus some. Of more than 90,000 clones listed, around 80% were seen once; the top ten hold about 4%. Sequencing was performed on peripheral blood. These TCRs come from a man aged 55-75 years with acute or convalescent COVID-19.

This clone occurred once. An end of the junction does not agree with germline; a read error may underlie this. V gene TRBV5-6 combines with J gene TRBJ1-1, with 9 bases identical to TRBD1. The CDR3 spans 15 residues. Germline V gene lookup returns CDR1 SGHDT and CDR2 YYEEEE. The CDR3 nucleotides are TGTGCCAGCAGTTTGGGACAGGGATTGAACACTGAAGCTTTCTTT. Encoded protein: CASSLGQGLNTEAFF.

Concerning this clone: The same CDR3 is also encoded by other DNA sequences in this sample. The chain uses TRBV12-3 or TRBV12-4 and TRBJ1-1; D is uncertain. This CDR3 has 13 amino acids. Trimming pared 7 bases from V and 0 bases from J, leaving 9 bases between. CDR3 DNA: TGTGCCAGCACCGCCGAGCTGAACACTGAAGCTTTCTTT. Translation: CASTAELNTEAFF.

The chain has TRBV28 and TRBJ1-5, with D uncertain. This CDR3 spans 16 amino acids. Trimming cost V 5 bases and J 5 bases, with 19 bases left between them. Germline values: CDR1 MDHEN, CDR2 SYDVKM. The DNA for the CDR3 is TGTGCCAGCAGTCGCAGTACCGTTTGGCAAGATCAGCCCCAGCATTTT. This gives the protein CASSRSTVWQDQPQHF.

This chain connects TRBV5-1 to TRBJ2-1, with TRBD2 as a possible D gene (5 bases). This CDR3 region has 15 residues. Trimming shortened V by 4 bases and J by 2 bases, and 13 bases separated the two germline ends. The germline V gene encodes CDR1 SGHRS and CDR2 YFSETQ. CDR3 in DNA: TGCGCCAGCAGCCTCATGCCCGGGGCCTACAATGAGCAGTTCTTC. This gives the protein CASSLMPGAYNEQFF.

This clone was seen more than once but under ten times. The chain has TRBV28 and TRBJ1-4; 9 bases are shared with TRBD1. The CDR3 runs 14 residues. The germline CDR1 and CDR2 sequences are MDHEN and SYDVKM. The V and J ends lost 5 bases and 7 bases, in that order; junction bases with no gene match: 5. Here the CDR3 reads CASSRTGDVEKLFF. The CDR3 nucleotides read TGTGCCAGCAGTCGGACAGGGGATGTTGAAAAACTGTTTTTT.

The chain combines TRBV7-9 with TRBJ2-1; 8 bases fit TRBD2. This CDR3 is built from 15 residues. Germline loops: CDR1 SEHNR, CDR2 FQNEAQ (reference sequence). Unmatched junction bases numbered 7, after V lost 5 bases and J lost 4 bases. The CDR3: CASSPTGGDYNEQFF. The CDR3 DNA follows: TGTGCCAGCAGCCCGACGGGGGGGGATTACAATGAGCAGTTCTTC.

The V gene is TRBV18, the J gene TRBJ1-1; unclear D gene. There are 11 residues in the CDR3. The germline CDR1 and CDR2 sequences are KGHSH and LQKENI. The V end was cut by 3 bases, the J end by 8 bases, with 7 bases between. The CDR3 nucleotides are TGTGCCAGCTCACCGTTAATAGAAGCTTTCTTT. Residues: CASSPLIEAFF.

The rearrangement joins TRBV5-1 to TRBJ2-1, with 10 bases matching TRBD1. Germline V CDR1 and CDR2: SGHRS, YFSETQ. With 3 bases clipped from V and 8 bases from J, the junction kept 8 bases outside the gene matches. This CDR3 has 15 amino acids. CDR3 sequence reads: CASSSNAGTGDEQFF. Here the CDR3 DNA reads TGCGCCAGCAGCTCGAATGCCGGGACAGGGGATGAGCAGTTCTTC.

This clone has just a few counts. The J gene is TRBJ2-2, the V gene TRBV9; 9 bases match TRBD1. This CDR3 is built from 15 residues. J gave up 5 bases and V 0 bases, and 2 bases lay outside the gene matches. In germline, CDR1 is SGDLS, CDR2 YYNGEE. The CDR3 here is CASSVGDRVTGELFF. The CDR3 nucleotides read TGTGCCAGCAGCGTAGGGGACAGGGTAACCGGGGAGCTGTTTTTT.

The rearrangement uses TRBV7-8 and TRBJ2-2; D uncertain. There are 13 residues in the CDR3. The V end was cut by 1 base, the J end by 4 bases, with 4 bases between. The V gene's germline CDR1 is SGHVS and CDR2 FQNEAQ. In DNA, the CDR3 is TGTGCCAGCAGCTTAGGGCCCACCGGGGAGCTGTTTTTT. Translated: CASSLGPTGELFF.

The rearrangement links TRBV28 to TRBJ1-3; 7 nucleotides agree with TRBD1. Looked up from germline, CDR1 is MDHEN and CDR2 is SYDVKM. The CDR3 length is 14 residues. J was trimmed by 4 bases and V by 4 bases; bases with no gene match: 4. In DNA form, the CDR3 reads TGTGCCAGCAGTTCCCTGACAGGGGGAAACACCATATATTTT. Residues: CASSSLTGGNTIYF.

The J gene is TRBJ1-4, the V gene TRBV5-1; 11 nucleotides agree with TRBD1. The CDR3 sequence is 15 residues long. Trimming at V came to 5 bases and at J to 8 bases, leaving 8 bases not matched to a gene. The germline CDR1 and CDR2 sequences are SGHRS and YFSETQ. The CDR3 region is CASRGGQGALEKLFF. The CDR3 DNA reads as TGCGCCAGCAGGGGAGGACAGGGGGCGCTGGAAAAACTGTTTTTT.

The chain carries TRBV4-3 and TRBJ2-4; D not certain. Germline CDR1 is LGHNA and CDR2 is YSLEER. The CDR3 contains 16 residues. With 4 bases removed from V and 2 bases from J, the gap between germline ends came to 15 bases. DNA of the CDR3: TGCGCCAGCAGCCTCAGTTGGTCTGTATCCAAAAACATTCAGTACTTC. It codes for CASSLSWSVSKNIQYF.

The rearrangement uses TRBV11-3 and TRBJ1-1; D may be TRBD1 (5 bases). Trimming left V 6 bases short and J 12 bases short, with 17 bases between. Germline V gives CDR1 SGHNT, CDR2 YENEEA. The CDR3 sequence is 12 residues long. The CDR3 DNA reads as TGTGCCAGCAGTCTAGGGGCAGGGCGGACTTTCTTT. Its protein product is CASSLGAGRTFF.